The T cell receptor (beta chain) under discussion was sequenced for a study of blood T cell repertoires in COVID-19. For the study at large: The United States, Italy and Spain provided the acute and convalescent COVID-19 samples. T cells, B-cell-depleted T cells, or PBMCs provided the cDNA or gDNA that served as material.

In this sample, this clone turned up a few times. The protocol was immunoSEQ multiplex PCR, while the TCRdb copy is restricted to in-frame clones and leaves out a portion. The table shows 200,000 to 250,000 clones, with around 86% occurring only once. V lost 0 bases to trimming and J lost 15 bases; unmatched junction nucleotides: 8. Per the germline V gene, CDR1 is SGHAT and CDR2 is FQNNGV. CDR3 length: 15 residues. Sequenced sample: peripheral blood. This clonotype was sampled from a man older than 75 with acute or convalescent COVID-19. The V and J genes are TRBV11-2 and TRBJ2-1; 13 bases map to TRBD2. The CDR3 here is CASSLEGTSGNVRFF. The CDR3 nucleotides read TGTGCCAGCAGCTTAGAAGGGACTAGCGGGAATGTTCGGTTCTTC.